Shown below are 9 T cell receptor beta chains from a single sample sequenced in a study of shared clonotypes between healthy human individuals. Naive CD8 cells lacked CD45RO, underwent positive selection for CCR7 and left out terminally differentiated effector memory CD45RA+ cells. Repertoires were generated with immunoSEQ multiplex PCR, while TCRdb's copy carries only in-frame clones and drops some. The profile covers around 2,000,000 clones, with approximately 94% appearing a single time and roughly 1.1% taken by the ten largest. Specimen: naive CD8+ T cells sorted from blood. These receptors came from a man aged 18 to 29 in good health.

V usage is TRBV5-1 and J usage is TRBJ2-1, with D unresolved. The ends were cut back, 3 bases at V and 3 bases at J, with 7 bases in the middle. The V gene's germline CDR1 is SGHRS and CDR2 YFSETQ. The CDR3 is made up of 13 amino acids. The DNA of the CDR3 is TGCGCCAGCAGCTCGACTCTCTACAATGAGCAGTTCTTC. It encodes CASSSTLYNEQFF.

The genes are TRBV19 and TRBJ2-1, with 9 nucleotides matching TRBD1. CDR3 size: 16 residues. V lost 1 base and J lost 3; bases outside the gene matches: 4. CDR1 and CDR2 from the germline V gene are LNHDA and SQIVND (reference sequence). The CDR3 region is CASSIGGTGNYNEQFF. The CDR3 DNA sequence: TGTGCCAGTAGTATAGGGGGGACAGGGAACTACAATGAGCAGTTCTTC.

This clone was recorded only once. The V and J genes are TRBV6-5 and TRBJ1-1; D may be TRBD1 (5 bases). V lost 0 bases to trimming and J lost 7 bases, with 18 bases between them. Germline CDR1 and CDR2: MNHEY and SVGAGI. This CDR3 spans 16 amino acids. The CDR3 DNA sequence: TGTGCCAGCAGTTACTCGAGGGCAGATTATGGGGGTGAAGCTTTCTTT. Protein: CASSYSRADYGGEAFF.

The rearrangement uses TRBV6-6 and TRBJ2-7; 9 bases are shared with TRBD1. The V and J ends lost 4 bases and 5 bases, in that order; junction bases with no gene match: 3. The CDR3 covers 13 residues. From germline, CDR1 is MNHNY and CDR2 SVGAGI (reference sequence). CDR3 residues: CASSWTGADEQYF. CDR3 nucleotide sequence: TGTGCCAGCAGTTGGACAGGGGCGGACGAGCAGTACTTC.

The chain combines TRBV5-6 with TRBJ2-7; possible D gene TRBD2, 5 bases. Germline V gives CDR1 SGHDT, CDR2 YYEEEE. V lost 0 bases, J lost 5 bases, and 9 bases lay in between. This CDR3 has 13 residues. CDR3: CASSLGPGNEQYF. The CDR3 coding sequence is TGTGCCAGCAGCTTGGGTCCCGGGAACGAGCAGTACTTC. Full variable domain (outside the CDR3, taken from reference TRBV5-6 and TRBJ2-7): DAGVTQSPTHLIKTRGQQVTLRCSPKSGHDTVSWYQQALGQGPQFIFQYYEEEERQRGNFPDRFSGHQFPNYSSELNVNALLLGDSALYLCASSLGPGNEQYFGPGTRLTVT.

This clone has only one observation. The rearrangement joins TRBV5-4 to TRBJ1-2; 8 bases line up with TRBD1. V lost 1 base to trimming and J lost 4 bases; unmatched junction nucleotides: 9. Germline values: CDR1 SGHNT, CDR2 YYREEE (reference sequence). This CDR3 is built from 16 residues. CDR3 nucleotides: TGTGCCAGCAGCTTGATCGAGGGACAGGTCTCCTATGGCTACACCTTC. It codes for CASSLIEGQVSYGYTF.

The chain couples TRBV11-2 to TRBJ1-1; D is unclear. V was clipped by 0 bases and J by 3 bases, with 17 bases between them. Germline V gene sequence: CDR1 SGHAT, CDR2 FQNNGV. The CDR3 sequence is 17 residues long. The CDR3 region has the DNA TGTGCCAGCAGCTTAGAATCGCCCTCAGTAGTTTACACTGAAGCTTTCTTT. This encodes CASSLESPSVVYTEAFF. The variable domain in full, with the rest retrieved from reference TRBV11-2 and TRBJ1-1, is EAGVAQSPRYKIIEKRQSVAFWCNPISGHATLYWYQQILGQGPKLLIQFQNNGVVDDSQLPKDRFSAERLKGVDSTLKIQPAKLEDSAVYLCASSLESPSVVYTEAFFGQGTRLTVV.

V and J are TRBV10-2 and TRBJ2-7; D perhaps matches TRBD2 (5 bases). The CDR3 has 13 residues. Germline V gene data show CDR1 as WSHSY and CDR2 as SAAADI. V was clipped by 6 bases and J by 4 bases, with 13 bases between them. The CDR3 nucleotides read TGCGCCAGCAGCCCGTATCGGGAATACGAGCAGTACTTC. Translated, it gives CASSPYREYEQYF.

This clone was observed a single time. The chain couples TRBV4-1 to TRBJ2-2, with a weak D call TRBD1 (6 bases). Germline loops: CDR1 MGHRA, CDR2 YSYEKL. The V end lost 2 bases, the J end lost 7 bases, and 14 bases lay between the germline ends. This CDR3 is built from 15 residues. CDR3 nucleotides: TGCGCCAGCAGCCAAATACCCAGAGGGGGCGGGGAGCTGTTTTTT. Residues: CASSQIPRGGGELFF.